Listed below are T cell receptor beta chains from one sample, sequenced in a study of identical twins. TCRdb re-called the 5' RACE reads through MiXCR, storing one row per CDR3 protein. The sample comprises 600,000 to 800,000 distinct CDR3 sequences, around 20% of which are singletons, and approximately 4.3% rests with the top ten. Another study also made use of these data, one on T cells expressing NK-cell markers.

Input material: PBMCs. The receptor source for this set is a woman between 18 and 29 years old in good health. Both conserved end residues are trimmed from each CDR3.

v_call: TRBV12-3/TRBV12-4; j_call: TRBJ2-7; cdr3_length: 10; cdr3_aa: ASSSWGIEQY
v_call: TRBV5-1; j_call: TRBJ1-1; cdr3_length: 11; cdr3_aa: ASSFLANTEAF
v_call: TRBV20-1; j_call: TRBJ2-1; cdr3_length: 13; cdr3_aa: SARVQGNPLGEQF
v_call: TRBV20-1; j_call: TRBJ2-5; cdr3_length: 8; cdr3_aa: SARHETQY
v_call: TRBV5-6; j_call: TRBJ2-7; cdr3_length: 13; cdr3_aa: ASSLLGTGSHEQY
v_call: TRBV5-6; j_call: TRBJ2-2; cdr3_length: 16; cdr3_aa: ASSLEGTSPADTGELF
v_call: TRBV5-1; j_call: TRBJ2-5; cdr3_length: 9; cdr3_aa: ASSEGFSQY
v_call: TRBV15; j_call: TRBJ2-1; cdr3_length: 9; cdr3_aa: ATSRLSEQF
v_call: TRBV12-3/TRBV12-4; j_call: TRBJ2-1; cdr3_length: 15; cdr3_aa: ASSPGGSLSSYNEQF
v_call: TRBV6-2/TRBV6-3; j_call: TRBJ2-1; cdr3_length: 15; cdr3_aa: ASSYQLTSGRAWEQF
v_call: TRBV5-1; j_call: TRBJ2-5; cdr3_length: 12; cdr3_aa: ASSFRDTQETQY
v_call: TRBV29-1; j_call: TRBJ2-1; cdr3_length: 13; cdr3_aa: SVEGREGSYNEQF
v_call: TRBV20-1; j_call: TRBJ2-3; cdr3_length: 11; cdr3_aa: SASLAGVNTQY
v_call: TRBV20-1; j_call: TRBJ2-1; cdr3_length: 12; cdr3_aa: SASGQREDYEQF
v_call: TRBV12-3/TRBV12-4; j_call: TRBJ1-1; cdr3_length: 11; cdr3_aa: ASSLAGIVGAF
v_call: TRBV12-3/TRBV12-4; j_call: TRBJ2-7; cdr3_length: 12; cdr3_aa: ASRARGGAYEQY
v_call: TRBV27; j_call: TRBJ1-1; cdr3_length: 9; cdr3_aa: ASTAGREAF
v_call: TRBV12-3/TRBV12-4; j_call: TRBJ1-6; cdr3_length: 13; cdr3_aa: ASTLGRGLGSPLH
v_call: TRBV6-1; j_call: TRBJ1-1; cdr3_length: 14; cdr3_aa: ASRPLQGSLNTEAF
v_call: TRBV20-1; j_call: TRBJ1-3; cdr3_length: 10; cdr3_aa: SARGAGDTIY
v_call: TRBV5-1; j_call: TRBJ2-7; cdr3_length: 12; cdr3_aa: ASSRDSPSYEQY
v_call: TRBV6-2/TRBV6-3; j_call: TRBJ1-5; cdr3_length: 13; cdr3_aa: ASSWRRVSNQPQH
v_call: TRBV12-3/TRBV12-4; j_call: TRBJ1-2; cdr3_length: 13; cdr3_aa: ASSFRQANNYGYT
v_call: TRBV20-1; j_call: TRBJ2-3; cdr3_length: 14; cdr3_aa: SATEPTSGITDTQY
v_call: TRBV6-5; j_call: TRBJ2-1; cdr3_length: 14; cdr3_aa: ASSYLAGGNYNEQF
v_call: TRBV7-2; j_call: TRBJ2-7; cdr3_length: 13; cdr3_aa: ASSLAGGTTYEQY
v_call: TRBV20-1; j_call: TRBJ2-3; cdr3_length: 11; cdr3_aa: SARNGPTDTQY
v_call: TRBV29-1; j_call: TRBJ2-1; cdr3_length: 14; cdr3_aa: SVGSPTGGVYNEQF
v_call: TRBV10-3; j_call: TRBJ2-5; cdr3_length: 12; cdr3_aa: AIRGPSGQETQY
v_call: TRBV7-9; j_call: TRBJ1-1; cdr3_length: 13; cdr3_aa: ASSLDLGLGTEAF
v_call: TRBV15; j_call: TRBJ2-5; cdr3_length: 12; cdr3_aa: ATSRDSGSETQY
v_call: TRBV20-1; j_call: TRBJ2-7; cdr3_length: 12; cdr3_aa: SARSRAGTYEQY
v_call: TRBV5-1; j_call: TRBJ2-2; cdr3_length: 14; cdr3_aa: ASSLAGQGIPGELF
v_call: TRBV29-1; j_call: TRBJ2-7; cdr3_length: 11; cdr3_aa: SVGGAGDYEQY
v_call: TRBV12-3/TRBV12-4; j_call: TRBJ2-2; cdr3_length: 14; cdr3_aa: ASSPGLAGVSGELF
v_call: TRBV5-1; j_call: TRBJ2-2; cdr3_length: 11; cdr3_aa: ASSLADTGELF
v_call: TRBV5-5; j_call: TRBJ1-1; cdr3_length: 13; cdr3_aa: ASSLEGTRGTEAF
v_call: TRBV20-1; j_call: TRBJ2-1; cdr3_length: 11; cdr3_aa: SARGPFYNEQF
v_call: TRBV20-1; j_call: TRBJ2-3; cdr3_length: 13; cdr3_aa: SARGGLGRADTQY
v_call: TRBV10-3; j_call: TRBJ2-3; cdr3_length: 15; cdr3_aa: AISESSREATTDTQY
v_call: TRBV5-5; j_call: TRBJ2-1; cdr3_length: 14; cdr3_aa: ASSLGRTGYEGEQF
v_call: TRBV7-2; j_call: TRBJ1-2; cdr3_length: 10; cdr3_aa: ASSLGLEGYT
v_call: TRBV27; j_call: TRBJ2-5; cdr3_length: 12; cdr3_aa: ASSLVGVGETQY
v_call: TRBV29-1; j_call: TRBJ2-3; cdr3_length: 19; cdr3_aa: SVHPRPTSGRPGRDTDTQY
v_call: TRBV9; j_call: TRBJ2-5; cdr3_length: 10; cdr3_aa: ASSAPGETQY
v_call: TRBV18; j_call: TRBJ2-7; cdr3_length: 13; cdr3_aa: ASSGIGTTSYEQY
v_call: TRBV5-1; j_call: TRBJ2-6; cdr3_length: 14; cdr3_aa: ASKRGQISGANVLT
v_call: TRBV20-1; j_call: TRBJ1-2; cdr3_length: 10; cdr3_aa: SARDRHYGYT
v_call: TRBV6-5; j_call: TRBJ1-6; cdr3_length: 14; cdr3_aa: ASSYSDTGLGSPLH
v_call: TRBV9; j_call: TRBJ2-1; cdr3_length: 11; cdr3_aa: ASGPYRVDEQF
v_call: TRBV20-1; j_call: TRBJ2-3; cdr3_length: 11; cdr3_aa: SASRASTDTQY
v_call: TRBV4-3; j_call: TRBJ2-7; cdr3_length: 12; cdr3_aa: ASSQLSGRYEQY
v_call: TRBV6-5; j_call: TRBJ2-2; cdr3_length: 15; cdr3_aa: ASSYNDLAANTGELF
v_call: TRBV5-6; j_call: TRBJ2-1; cdr3_length: 13; cdr3_aa: ASSFGISSSNEQF
v_call: TRBV4-1; j_call: TRBJ2-3; cdr3_length: 14; cdr3_aa: ASSQARRVHTDTQY
v_call: TRBV7-8; j_call: TRBJ2-7; cdr3_length: 12; cdr3_aa: ASSFDRGFVEQY
v_call: TRBV2; j_call: TRBJ2-7; cdr3_length: 13; cdr3_aa: ASRTRTQGPYEQY